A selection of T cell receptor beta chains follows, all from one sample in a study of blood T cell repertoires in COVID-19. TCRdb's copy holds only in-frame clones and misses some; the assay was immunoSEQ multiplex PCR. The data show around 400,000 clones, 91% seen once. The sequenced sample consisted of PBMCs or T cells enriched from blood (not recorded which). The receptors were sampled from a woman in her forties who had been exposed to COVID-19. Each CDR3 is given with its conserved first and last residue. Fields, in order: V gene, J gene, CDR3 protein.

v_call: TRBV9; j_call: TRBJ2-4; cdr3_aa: CASSVGPGLALPGEDIQYF
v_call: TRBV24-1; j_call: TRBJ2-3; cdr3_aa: CATSGLAGGVADTQYF
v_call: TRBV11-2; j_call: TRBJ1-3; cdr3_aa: CASSLAAGNTIYF
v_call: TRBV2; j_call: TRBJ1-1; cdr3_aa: CASMGRVGGTEAFF
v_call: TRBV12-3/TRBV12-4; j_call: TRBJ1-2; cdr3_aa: CASSLAGGDGYTF
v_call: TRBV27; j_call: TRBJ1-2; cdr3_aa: CASSLIYSRKENYGYTF
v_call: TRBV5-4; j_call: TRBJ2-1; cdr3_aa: CASRGTGLSNEQFF
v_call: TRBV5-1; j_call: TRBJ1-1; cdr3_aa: CASSLSQGNTEAFF
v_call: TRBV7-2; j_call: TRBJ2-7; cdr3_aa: CASTVWDRSYEQYF
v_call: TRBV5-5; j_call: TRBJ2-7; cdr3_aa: CASSPPRDRVPNEQYF